This record concerns one T cell receptor (beta chain) sequence. What it binds is unknown. RNA totalling about 0.45 to 1 ug underwent reverse transcription with random hexamers. MiXCR, applied by TCRdb to the immunoSEQ multiplex PCR reads, yields one record per CDR3 protein. The sample shows approximately 140,000 distinct CDR3 sequences, 85% to 95% of them seen only once. Peripheral blood CD8+ and CD4+ T cells were profiled by TCR beta sequencing. Through negative isolation, CD4+ and CD8+ T cells were obtained, while TEMRA cells were enriched using FACS. The entry originates in a study of CD8 T cells in Susac syndrome. Findings of the study overall: Acknowledgment was made by the study that its TCR sequencing and HLA analysis involved a relatively small number of individuals.

V shed 1 base, J shed 1 base, and the junction held 7 bases outside the gene matches. The CDR3 totals 17 residues. The germline V gene encodes CDR1 SGHVS and CDR2 FNYEAQ. The sequencing input was CD4+ T cells from PBMCs. V gene TRBV7-6 combines with J gene TRBJ2-5; 9 nucleotides line up with TRBD1. This clonotype was sampled from a human donor with multiple sclerosis. CDR3 bases: TGTGCCAGCAGCTTAGTGTCGGGACAGGGAATCCAAGAGACCCAGTACTTC. Its translation: CASSLVSGQGIQETQYF.